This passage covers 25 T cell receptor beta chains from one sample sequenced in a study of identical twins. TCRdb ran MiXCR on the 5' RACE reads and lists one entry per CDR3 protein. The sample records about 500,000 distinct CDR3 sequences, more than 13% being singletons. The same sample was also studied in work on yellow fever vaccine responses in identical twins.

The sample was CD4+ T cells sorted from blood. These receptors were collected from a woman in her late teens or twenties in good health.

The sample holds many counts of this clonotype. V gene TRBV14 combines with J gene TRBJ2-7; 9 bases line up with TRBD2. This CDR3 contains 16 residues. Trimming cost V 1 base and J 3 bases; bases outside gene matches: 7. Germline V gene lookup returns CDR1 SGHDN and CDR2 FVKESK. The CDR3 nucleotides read TGTGCCAGCAGCCAAGGGCTAGCGGGGATTAACTACGAGCAGTACTTC. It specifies CASSQGLAGINYEQYF.

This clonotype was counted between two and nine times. The CDR3 sequence: CASSRDSDNSPLHF. CDR3 nucleotide sequence: TGTGCCAGCAGCCGGGACAGCGATAATTCACCCCTCCACTTT. V and J are TRBV27 and TRBJ1-6; TRBD1 matches at 7 bases. This CDR3 is 14 amino acids long. The V and J ends lost 6 bases and 5 bases, in that order; junction bases with no gene match: 4. Germline V gene data show CDR1 as MNHEY and CDR2 as SMNVEV (reference sequence).

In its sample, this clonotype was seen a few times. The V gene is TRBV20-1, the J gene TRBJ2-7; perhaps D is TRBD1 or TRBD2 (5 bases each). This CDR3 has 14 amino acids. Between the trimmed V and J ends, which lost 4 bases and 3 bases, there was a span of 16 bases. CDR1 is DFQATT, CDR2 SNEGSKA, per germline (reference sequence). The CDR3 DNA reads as TGCAGTGCTATCTCGGCCGGGGCCAACTACGAGCAGTACTTC. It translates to CSAISAGANYEQYF.

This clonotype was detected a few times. CDR3 sequence: CASSLRGPTDTQYF. The CDR3 bases are TGCGCCAGCAGCTTGAGGGGACCCACAGATACGCAGTATTTT. The chain links TRBV5-1 to TRBJ2-3; the D gene could be TRBD1 or TRBD2 (5 bases each). CDR3 length: 14 amino acids. In germline, CDR1 is SGHRS, CDR2 YFSETQ. V shed 1 base and J shed 2 bases, with 8 bases lying between them.

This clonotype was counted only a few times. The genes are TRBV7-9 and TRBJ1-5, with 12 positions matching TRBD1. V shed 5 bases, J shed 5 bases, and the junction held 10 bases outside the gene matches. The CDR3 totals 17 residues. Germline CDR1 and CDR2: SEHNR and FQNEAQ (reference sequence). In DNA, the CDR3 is TGTGCCAGCAGCCGGGACAGGGGGCGCCCAGGCGATCAGCCCCAGCATTTT. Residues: CASSRDRGRPGDQPQHF. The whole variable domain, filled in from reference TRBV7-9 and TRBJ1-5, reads DTGVSQNPRHKITKRGQNVTFRCDPISEHNRLYWYRQTLGQGPEFLTYFQNEAQLEKSRLLSDRFSAERPKGSFSTLEIQRTEQGDSAMYLCASSRDRGRPGDQPQHFGDGTRLSIL.

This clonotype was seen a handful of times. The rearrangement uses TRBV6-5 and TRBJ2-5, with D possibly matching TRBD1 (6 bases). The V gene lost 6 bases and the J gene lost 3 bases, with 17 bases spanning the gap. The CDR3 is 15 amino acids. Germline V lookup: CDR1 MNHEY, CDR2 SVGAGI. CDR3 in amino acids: CASRLPNRAEETQYF. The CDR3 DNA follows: TGTGCCAGCAGATTACCGAACAGGGCGGAAGAGACCCAGTACTTC.

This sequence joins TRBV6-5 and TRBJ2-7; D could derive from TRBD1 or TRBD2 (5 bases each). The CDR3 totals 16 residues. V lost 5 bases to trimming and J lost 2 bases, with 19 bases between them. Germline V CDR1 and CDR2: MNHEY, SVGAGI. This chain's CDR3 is CASSHGSRGETYEQYF. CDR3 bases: TGTGCCAGCAGTCACGGTTCGAGGGGCGAGACCTACGAGCAGTACTTC.

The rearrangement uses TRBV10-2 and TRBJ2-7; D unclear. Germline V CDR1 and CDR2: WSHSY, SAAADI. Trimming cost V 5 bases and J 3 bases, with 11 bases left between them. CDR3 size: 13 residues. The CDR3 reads CASSLGTYYEQYF. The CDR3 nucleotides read TGCGCCAGCAGTCTGGGAACTTACTACGAGCAGTACTTC.

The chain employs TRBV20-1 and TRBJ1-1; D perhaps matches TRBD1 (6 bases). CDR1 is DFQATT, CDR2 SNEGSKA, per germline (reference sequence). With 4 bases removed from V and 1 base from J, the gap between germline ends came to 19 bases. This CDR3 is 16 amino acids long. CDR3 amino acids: CSAKPYRGQTNTEAFF. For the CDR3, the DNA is TGCAGTGCTAAACCTTATCGCGGACAGACGAACACTGAAGCTTTCTTT.

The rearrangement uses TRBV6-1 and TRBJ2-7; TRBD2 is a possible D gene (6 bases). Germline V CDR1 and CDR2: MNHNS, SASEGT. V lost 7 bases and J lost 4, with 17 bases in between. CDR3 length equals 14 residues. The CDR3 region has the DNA TGTGCCAGCAACTTAAGCGGGTTGCGTTACGAGCAGTACTTC. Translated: CASNLSGLRYEQYF.

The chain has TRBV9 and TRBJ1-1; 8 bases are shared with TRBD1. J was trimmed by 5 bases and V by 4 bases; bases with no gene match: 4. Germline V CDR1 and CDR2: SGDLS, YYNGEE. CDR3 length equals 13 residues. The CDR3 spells CASSRTGWTEAFF. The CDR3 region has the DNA TGTGCCAGCAGCCGGACAGGGTGGACTGAAGCTTTCTTT.

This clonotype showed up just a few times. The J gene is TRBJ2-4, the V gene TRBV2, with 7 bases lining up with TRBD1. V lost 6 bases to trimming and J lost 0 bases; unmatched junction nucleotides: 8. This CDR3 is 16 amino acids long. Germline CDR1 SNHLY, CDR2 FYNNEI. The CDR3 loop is CASRRDSQLAKNIQYF. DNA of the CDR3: TGTGCCAGCAGGAGGGACAGTCAACTAGCCAAAAACATTCAGTACTTC.

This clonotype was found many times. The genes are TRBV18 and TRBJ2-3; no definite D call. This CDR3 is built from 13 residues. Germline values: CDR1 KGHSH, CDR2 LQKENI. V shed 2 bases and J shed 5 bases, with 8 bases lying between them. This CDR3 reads CASSPSREDTQYF. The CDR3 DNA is TGTGCCAGCTCACCATCACGCGAAGATACGCAGTATTTT.

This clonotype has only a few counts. CDR3 coding DNA: TGTGCCAGCAGTTACTCGCTTAGCGGGGGGTCGTACTTC. Its protein is CASSYSLSGGSYF. The chain uses TRBV6-5 and TRBJ2-7; TRBD2 agrees at 10 bases. V lost 0 bases to trimming and J lost 12 bases; unmatched junction nucleotides: 5. Germline CDR1 and CDR2: MNHEY and SVGAGI. CDR3 length: 13 residues.

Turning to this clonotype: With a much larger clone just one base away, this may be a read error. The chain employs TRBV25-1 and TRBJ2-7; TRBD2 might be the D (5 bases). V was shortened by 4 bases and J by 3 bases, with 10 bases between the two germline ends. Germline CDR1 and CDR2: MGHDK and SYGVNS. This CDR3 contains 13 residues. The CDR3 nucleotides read TGTGCCAGCAGTGGATACGGAGGCTACGAGCAGTACTTC. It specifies CASSGYGGYEQYF.

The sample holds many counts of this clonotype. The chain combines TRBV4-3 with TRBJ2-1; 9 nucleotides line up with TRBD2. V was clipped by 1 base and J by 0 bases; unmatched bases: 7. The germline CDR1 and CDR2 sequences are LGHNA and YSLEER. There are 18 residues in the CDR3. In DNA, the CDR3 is TGCGCCAGCAGCCAAGGGTCTAGCGGGATCTCCTCCTACAATGAGCAGTTCTTC. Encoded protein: CASSQGSSGISSYNEQFF.

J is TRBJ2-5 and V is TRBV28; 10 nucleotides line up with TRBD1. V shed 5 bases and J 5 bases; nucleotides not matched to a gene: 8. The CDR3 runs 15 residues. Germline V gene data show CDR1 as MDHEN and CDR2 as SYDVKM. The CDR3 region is CASSPSGTGAETQYF. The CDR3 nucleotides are TGTGCCAGCAGTCCCTCCGGGACAGGGGCCGAGACCCAGTACTTC.

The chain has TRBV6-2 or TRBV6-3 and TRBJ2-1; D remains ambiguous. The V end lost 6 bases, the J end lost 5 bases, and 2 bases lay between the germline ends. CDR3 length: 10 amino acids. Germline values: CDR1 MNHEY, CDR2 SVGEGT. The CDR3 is CASRDNEQFF. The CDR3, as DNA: TGTGCCAGCAGGGACAATGAGCAGTTCTTC.

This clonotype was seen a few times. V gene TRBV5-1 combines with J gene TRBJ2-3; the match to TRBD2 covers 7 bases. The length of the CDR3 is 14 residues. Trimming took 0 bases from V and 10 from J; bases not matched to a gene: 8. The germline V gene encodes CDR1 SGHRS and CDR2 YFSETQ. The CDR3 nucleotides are TGCGCCAGCAGCTTGGGGTCCGGACTAGTAGCGCAGTATTTT. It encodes CASSLGSGLVAQYF. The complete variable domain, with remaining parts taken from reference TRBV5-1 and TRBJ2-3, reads KAGVTQTPRYLIKTRGQQVTLSCSPISGHRSVSWYQQTPGQGLQFLFEYFSETQRNKGNFPGRFSGRQFSNSRSEMNVSTLELGDSALYLCASSLGSGLVAQYFGPGTRLTVL.

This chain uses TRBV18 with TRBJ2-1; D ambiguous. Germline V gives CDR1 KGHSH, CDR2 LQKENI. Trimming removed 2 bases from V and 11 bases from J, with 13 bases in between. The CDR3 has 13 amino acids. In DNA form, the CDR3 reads TGTGCCAGCTCACCAATTGAAGTGGGTAAGCAGTTCTTC. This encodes CASSPIEVGKQFF.

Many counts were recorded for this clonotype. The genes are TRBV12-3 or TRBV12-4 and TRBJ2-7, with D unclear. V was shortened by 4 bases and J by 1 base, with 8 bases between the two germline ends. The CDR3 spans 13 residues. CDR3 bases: TGTGCCAGCAGTTCAGCCCGGTCCTACGAGCAGTACTTC. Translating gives CASSSARSYEQYF.

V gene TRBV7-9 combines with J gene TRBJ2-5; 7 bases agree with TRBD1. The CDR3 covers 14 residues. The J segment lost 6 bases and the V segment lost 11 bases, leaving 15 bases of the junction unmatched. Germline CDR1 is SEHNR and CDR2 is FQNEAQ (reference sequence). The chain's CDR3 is CALGASRGQKTQYF. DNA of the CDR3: TGTGCCTTGGGGGCTAGCAGGGGACAGAAGACCCAGTACTTC.

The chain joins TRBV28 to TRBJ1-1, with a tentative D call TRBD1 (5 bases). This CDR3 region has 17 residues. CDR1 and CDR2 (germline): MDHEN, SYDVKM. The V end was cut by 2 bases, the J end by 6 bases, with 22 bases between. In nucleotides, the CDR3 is TGTGCCAGCAGTTTAGGGACGCGACCCGGGGTGTGGGCTGAAGCTTTCTTT. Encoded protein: CASSLGTRPGVWAEAFF. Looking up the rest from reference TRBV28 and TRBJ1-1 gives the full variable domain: DVKVTQSSRYLVKRTGEKVFLECVQDMDHENMFWYRQDPGLGLRLIYFSYDVKMKEKGDIPEGYSVSREKKERFSLILESASTNQTSMYLCASSLGTRPGVWAEAFFGQGTRLTVV.

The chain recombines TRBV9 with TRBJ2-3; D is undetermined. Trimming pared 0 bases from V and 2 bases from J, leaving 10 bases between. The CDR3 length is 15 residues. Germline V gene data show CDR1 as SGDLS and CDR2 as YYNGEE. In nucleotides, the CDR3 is TGTGCCAGCAGCGTAGACCATAGGGCCACAGATACGCAGTATTTT. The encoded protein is CASSVDHRATDTQYF.

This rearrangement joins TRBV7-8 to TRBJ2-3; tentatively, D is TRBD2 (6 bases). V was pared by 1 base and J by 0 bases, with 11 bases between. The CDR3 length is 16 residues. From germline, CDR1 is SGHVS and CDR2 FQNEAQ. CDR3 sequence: CASSLGGKPSTDTQYF. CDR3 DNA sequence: TGTGCCAGCAGCTTAGGCGGGAAACCCAGCACAGATACGCAGTATTTT.